A single sample is the source of the 22 T cell receptor beta chains below, sequenced in a study of blood T cell repertoires in COVID-19. Libraries were prepared by immunoSEQ multiplex PCR; TCRdb keeps only in-frame clonotypes and omits some of them. The profile shows around 100,000 clones, around 90% of them singletons. The sequenced material came from peripheral blood. Receptors originate from a woman aged 45-59 years with COVID-19, enrolled during active disease.

CDR3 sequence (DNA): TGTGCCAGCAGTGAATCGGGAAGGGGGCGCGTTACTGAAGCTTTCTTT. Translation gives CASSESGRGRVTEAFF. The chain carries TRBV25-1 and TRBJ1-1; 7 nucleotides align to TRBD1. CDR3 length equals 16 residues. Looked up from germline, CDR1 is MGHDK and CDR2 is SYGVNS. J was trimmed by 5 bases and V by 1 base; bases with no gene match: 10.

The J gene is TRBJ1-6, the V gene TRBV27; 7 nucleotides line up with TRBD1. V lost 2 bases, J lost 2 bases, and 9 bases stayed unmatched. Germline assignment: CDR1 MNHEY and CDR2 SMNVEV (reference sequence). This CDR3 is built from 18 residues. This CDR3 is CASSLLPPGQTYNSPLHF. The CDR3 DNA reads as TGTGCCAGCAGTTTACTACCCCCGGGACAGACCTATAATTCACCCCTCCACTTT.

The chain carries TRBV6-5 and TRBJ2-7; 7 bases fit TRBD1. Germline CDR1 is MNHEY and CDR2 is SVGAGI. The CDR3 consists of 14 residues. Trimming removed 5 bases from V and 2 bases from J; junction bases left unmatched: 6. Here the CDR3 DNA reads TGTGCCAGCAGTCCCCAGACAGGGCCCTACGAGCAGTACTTC. It codes for CASSPQTGPYEQYF.

The V call is TRBV11-2, the J call TRBJ2-7, with 12 nucleotides matching TRBD2. The CDR3 is 16 amino acids. J lost 1 base, V lost 4 bases, and 5 bases had no gene match. Germline V gives CDR1 SGHAT, CDR2 FQNNGV. DNA for the CDR3: TGTGCCAGCAGCTCCCTAGCGGGGGGGAGGTCCTACGAGCAGTACTTC. It encodes CASSSLAGGRSYEQYF.

Concerning this clone itself: Other DNA sequences in this specimen translate into the identical CDR3. V gene TRBV30 combines with J gene TRBJ1-2, with D perhaps matching TRBD1 (6 bases). There are 13 residues in the CDR3. Germline lookup yields CDR1 GTSNPN and CDR2 SVGIG (reference sequence). The V gene lost 0 bases and the J gene lost 8 bases, with 13 bases spanning the gap. This chain's CDR3 is CAWSVLEGGGYTF. In DNA form, the CDR3 reads TGTGCCTGGAGTGTACTTGAGGGGGGGGGCTACACCTTC.

The chain couples TRBV24-1 to TRBJ2-5; TRBD1 matches at 9 bases. The germline CDR1 and CDR2 sequences are KGHDR and SFDVKD. The CDR3 has 12 amino acids. V shed 10 bases, J shed 5 bases, and the junction held 4 bases outside the gene matches. CDR3 loop: CATGDREETQYF. DNA of the CDR3: TGTGCCACGGGGGACAGGGAGGAGACCCAGTACTTC.

The chain combines TRBV7-2 with TRBJ1-6; no clear D. This CDR3 spans 14 amino acids. V was cut by 5 bases and J by 9 bases, with 14 bases left in between. Germline CDR1 is SGHTA and CDR2 is FQGNSA. CDR3 sequence reads: CASSPSFGSSPLHF. The CDR3 region has the DNA TGTGCCAGCAGCCCGTCCTTCGGGTCTTCACCCCTCCACTTT.

V and J are TRBV29-1 and TRBJ2-5; maybe TRBD2 (7 bases). Germline CDR1 is SQVTM and CDR2 is ANQGSEA. Trimming took off 2 bases at V and 5 bases at J, with 18 bases between the two ends. CDR3 size: 15 residues. The CDR3 protein is CSVERGGYSGETQYF. The CDR3 nucleotides read TGCAGCGTTGAAAGGGGGGGGTACTCCGGCGAGACCCAGTACTTC. The full variable domain, its missing parts supplied by reference TRBV29-1 and TRBJ2-5, is SAVISQKPSRDICQRGTSLTIQCQVDSQVTMMFWYRQQPGQSLTLIATANQGSEATYESGFVIDKFPISRPNLTFSTLTVSNMSPEDSSIYLCSVERGGYSGETQYFGPGTRLLVL.

This clone came up a few times. The rearrangement links TRBV7-2 to TRBJ1-6, with TRBD1 as a possible D gene (6 bases). Per the germline V gene, CDR1 is SGHTA and CDR2 is FQGNSA. V gave up 5 bases and J gave up 2 bases, with 10 bases separating them. This CDR3 region has 15 residues. The CDR3 nucleotides are TGTGCCAGCAGCCCAGGACAGACCTATAATTCACCCCTCCACTTT. It encodes CASSPGQTYNSPLHF.

The chain employs TRBV19 and TRBJ2-7; tentatively, D is TRBD1 (6 bases). The CDR3 runs 14 residues. V was cut by 6 bases and J by 2 bases, with 14 bases left in between. Germline-derived CDR1 and CDR2 are LNHDA and SQIVND (reference sequence). For the CDR3, the DNA is TGTGCCAGTAGAAGGGACAAGGGAACCTACGAGCAGTACTTC. This sequence encodes CASRRDKGTYEQYF.

V is TRBV7-2 and J is TRBJ1-4, with D possibly matching TRBD1 (5 bases). Trimming stripped 8 bases from V and 8 bases from J, with 18 bases between. The germline CDR1 and CDR2 sequences are SGHTA and FQGNSA. The CDR3 length is 14 residues. CDR3 in DNA: TGTGCCAGCCGCGGGAGGGCGGGGGAAGAAAAACTGTTTTTT. Amino acid sequence: CASRGRAGEEKLFF.

The chain joins TRBV7-7 to TRBJ2-3; 7 positions agree with TRBD1. The CDR3 spans 15 residues. V shed 1 base and J 2 bases; nucleotides not matched to a gene: 3. Per the germline V gene, CDR1 is SSHAT and CDR2 is FNYEAQ (reference sequence). The CDR3 region is CASSLGGGPTDTQYF. In nucleotides, the CDR3 is TGTGCCAGCAGCTTAGGAGGGGGCCCCACAGATACGCAGTATTTT.

The gene calls are TRBV12-3 or TRBV12-4 and TRBJ1-1, with unresolved D. V dropped 6 bases and J dropped 1 base, with 6 bases sitting between them. CDR3 length: 12 residues. The CDR3 loop reads CASRTRNTEAFF. For the CDR3, the DNA is TGTGCCAGCAGGACAAGGAACACTGAAGCTTTCTTT.

The chain couples TRBV15 to TRBJ1-5; 10 nucleotides align to TRBD1. The germline gives CDR1 LNHNV, CDR2 YYDKDF (reference sequence). The CDR3 sequence is 17 residues long. Germline trimming cut 0 bases from V and 7 bases from J; bases unmatched to any gene: 9. CDR3 in amino acids: CATSRERPGQGLQPQHF. In DNA form, the CDR3 reads TGTGCCACCAGCAGAGAAAGACCGGGACAGGGGCTCCAGCCCCAGCATTTT.

The rearrangement links TRBV5-4 to TRBJ1-2; 9 bases line up with TRBD1. Germline V lookup: CDR1 SGHNT, CDR2 YYREEE (reference sequence). Trimming cost V 2 bases and J 4 bases; bases outside gene matches: 9. The CDR3 is made up of 16 amino acids. In DNA, the CDR3 is TGTGCCAGCAGCTTCTTTAGACAGGGGGGGGTCTATGGCTACACCTTC. The encoded protein is CASSFFRQGGVYGYTF.

Concerning this clone itself: Additional DNA sequences in this sample encode the identical CDR3. The chain links TRBV11-2 to TRBJ2-5; weak D call: TRBD1 (5 bases). CDR1 SGHAT and CDR2 FQNNGV come from the germline V gene. Deletions cut 1 base from V and 4 bases from J, with 7 bases between. The CDR3 contains 13 residues. The DNA of the CDR3 is TGTGCCAGCAGCTTAGGGCAGGGAGAGACCCAGTACTTC. Protein: CASSLGQGETQYF.

The genes are TRBV7-3 and TRBJ1-1; D unresolved. Trimming removed 2 bases at V and 1 base at J, with 5 bases between. This CDR3 spans 13 amino acids. In germline, CDR1 is SGHTA, CDR2 FQGTGA. CDR3 sequence reads: CASSLDRNTEAFF. DNA for the CDR3: TGTGCCAGCAGCTTAGATAGGAACACTGAAGCTTTCTTT.

The CDR3 DNA is TGTGCCATCAGTGAGGGACAGGGGAATGAAAAACTGTTTTTT. This sequence encodes CAISEGQGNEKLFF. The V and J genes are TRBV10-3 and TRBJ1-4, with 9 bases fitting TRBD1. This CDR3 spans 14 amino acids. CDR1 is ENHRY and CDR2 is SYGVKD in the germline V gene. Unmatched junction bases numbered 0, after V lost 2 bases and J lost 5 bases.

The rearrangement links TRBV30 to TRBJ2-2; TRBD2 might be the D (7 bases). Germline V gene sequence: CDR1 GTSNPN, CDR2 SVGIG (reference sequence). V lost 7 bases to trimming and J lost 0 bases, with 15 bases between them. CDR3 length equals 15 residues. The CDR3 loop is CASLKGGPNTGELFF. CDR3 nucleotides: TGTGCCTCCCTAAAGGGGGGGCCGAACACCGGGGAGCTGTTTTTT.

V usage is TRBV5-1 and J usage is TRBJ2-7, with TRBD1 identical over 7 bases. This CDR3 is built from 14 residues. With 0 bases clipped from V and 5 bases from J, the junction kept 5 bases outside the gene matches. Germline CDR1 and CDR2: SGHRS and YFSETQ. CDR3 coding DNA: TGCGCCAGCAGCTTGGACAGGGGTGGCCACGAGCAGTACTTC. Protein sequence: CASSLDRGGHEQYF.

The rearrangement uses TRBV12-3 or TRBV12-4 and TRBJ2-1; D is ambiguous. V was clipped by 6 bases and J by 5 bases, with 11 bases between them. CDR3 length: 13 amino acids. CDR3 sequence: CASSRTENNEQFF. The CDR3 DNA follows: TGTGCCAGCAGCCGAACAGAGAACAATGAGCAGTTCTTC.

The chain links TRBV10-3 to TRBJ1-2, with D unclear. CDR3 length: 13 residues. Germline V gene data show CDR1 as ENHRY and CDR2 as SYGVKD. Trimming shortened V by 5 bases and J by 1 base, and 8 bases separated the two germline ends. The CDR3 reads CAISQGVNYGYTF. The CDR3 DNA is TGTGCCATCAGTCAAGGAGTTAACTATGGCTACACCTTC.